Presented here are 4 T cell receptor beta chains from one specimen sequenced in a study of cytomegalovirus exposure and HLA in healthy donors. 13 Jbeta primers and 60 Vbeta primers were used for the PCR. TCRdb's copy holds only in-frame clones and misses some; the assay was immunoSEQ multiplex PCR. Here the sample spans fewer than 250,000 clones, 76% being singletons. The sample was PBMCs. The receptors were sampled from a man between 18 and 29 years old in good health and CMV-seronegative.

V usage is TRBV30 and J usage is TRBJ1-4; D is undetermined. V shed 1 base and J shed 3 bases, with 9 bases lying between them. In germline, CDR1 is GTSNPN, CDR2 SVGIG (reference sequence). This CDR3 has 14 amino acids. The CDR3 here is CAWSGSRANEKLFF. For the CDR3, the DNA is TGTGCCTGGAGTGGCTCTCGGGCTAATGAAAAACTGTTTTTT.

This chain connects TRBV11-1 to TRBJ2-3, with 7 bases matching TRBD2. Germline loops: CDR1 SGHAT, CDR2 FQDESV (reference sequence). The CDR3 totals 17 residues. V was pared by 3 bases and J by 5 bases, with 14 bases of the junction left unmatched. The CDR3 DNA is TGTGCCAGCAGCTTTGGGGGGGTATCACTAAGTCAAGATACGCAGTATTTT. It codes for CASSFGGVSLSQDTQYF. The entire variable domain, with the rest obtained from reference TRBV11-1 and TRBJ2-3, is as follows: EAEVAQSPRYKITEKSQAVAFWCDPISGHATLYWYRQILGQGPELLVQFQDESVVDDSQLPKDRFSAERLKGVDSTLKIQPAELGDSAMYLCASSFGGVSLSQDTQYFGPGTRLTVL.

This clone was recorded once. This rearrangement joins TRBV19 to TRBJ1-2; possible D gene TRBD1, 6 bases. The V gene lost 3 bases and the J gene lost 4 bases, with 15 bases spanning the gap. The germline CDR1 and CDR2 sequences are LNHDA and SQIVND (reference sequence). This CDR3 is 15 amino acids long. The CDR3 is CASSIPTQGSYGYTF. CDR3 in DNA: TGTGCCAGTAGTATTCCAACTCAGGGGAGCTATGGCTACACCTTC.

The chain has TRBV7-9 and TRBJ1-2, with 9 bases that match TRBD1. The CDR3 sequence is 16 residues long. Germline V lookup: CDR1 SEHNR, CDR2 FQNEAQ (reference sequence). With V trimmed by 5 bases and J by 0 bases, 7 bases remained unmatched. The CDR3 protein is CASSERQGGTNYGYTF. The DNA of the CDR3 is TGTGCCAGCAGCGAAAGACAGGGGGGAACTAACTATGGCTACACCTTC. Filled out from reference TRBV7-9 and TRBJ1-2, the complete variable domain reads DTGVSQNPRHKITKRGQNVTFRCDPISEHNRLYWYRQTLGQGPEFLTYFQNEAQLEKSRLLSDRFSAERPKGSFSTLEIQRTEQGDSAMYLCASSERQGGTNYGYTFGSGTRLTVV.